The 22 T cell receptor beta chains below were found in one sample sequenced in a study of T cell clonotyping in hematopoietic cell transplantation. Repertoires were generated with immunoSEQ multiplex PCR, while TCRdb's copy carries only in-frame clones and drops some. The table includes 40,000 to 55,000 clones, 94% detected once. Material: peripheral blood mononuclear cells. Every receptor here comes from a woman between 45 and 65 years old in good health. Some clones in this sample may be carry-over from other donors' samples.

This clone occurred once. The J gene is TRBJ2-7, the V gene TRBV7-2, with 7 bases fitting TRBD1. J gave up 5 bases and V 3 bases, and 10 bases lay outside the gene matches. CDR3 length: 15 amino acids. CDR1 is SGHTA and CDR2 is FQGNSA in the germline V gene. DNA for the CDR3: TGTGCCAGCAGCTTGGAATACAGGGGTTTTGACGAGCAGTACTTC. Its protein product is CASSLEYRGFDEQYF.

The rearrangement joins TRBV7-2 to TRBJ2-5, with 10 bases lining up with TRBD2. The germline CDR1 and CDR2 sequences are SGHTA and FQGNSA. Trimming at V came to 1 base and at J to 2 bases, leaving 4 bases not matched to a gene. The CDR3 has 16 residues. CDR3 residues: CASSLVGTSVQETQYF. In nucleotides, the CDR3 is TGTGCCAGCAGCTTAGTGGGGACTAGCGTTCAAGAGACCCAGTACTTC.

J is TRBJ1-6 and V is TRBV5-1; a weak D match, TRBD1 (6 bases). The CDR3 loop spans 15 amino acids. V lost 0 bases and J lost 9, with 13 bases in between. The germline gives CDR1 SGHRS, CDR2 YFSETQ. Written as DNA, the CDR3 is TGCGCCAGCAGCTTGGGGGGGCGGGGGCTTTCACCCCTCCACTTT. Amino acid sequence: CASSLGGRGLSPLHF.

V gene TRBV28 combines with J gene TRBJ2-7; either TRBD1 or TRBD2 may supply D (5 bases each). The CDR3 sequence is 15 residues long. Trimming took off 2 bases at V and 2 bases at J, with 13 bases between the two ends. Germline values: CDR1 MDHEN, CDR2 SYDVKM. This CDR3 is CASSLGDQGAYEQYF. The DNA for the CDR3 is TGTGCCAGCAGTTTAGGGGACCAAGGGGCCTACGAGCAGTACTTC.

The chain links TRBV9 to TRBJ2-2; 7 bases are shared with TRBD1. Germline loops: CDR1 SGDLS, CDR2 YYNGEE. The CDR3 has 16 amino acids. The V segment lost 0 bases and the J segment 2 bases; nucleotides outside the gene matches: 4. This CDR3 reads CASSVVDRVNTGELFF. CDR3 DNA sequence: TGTGCCAGCAGCGTAGTAGACAGGGTAAACACCGGGGAGCTGTTTTTT.

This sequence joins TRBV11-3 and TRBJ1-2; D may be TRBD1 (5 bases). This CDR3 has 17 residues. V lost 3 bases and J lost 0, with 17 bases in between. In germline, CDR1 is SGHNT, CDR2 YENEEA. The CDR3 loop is CASSFDEGGDANYGYTF. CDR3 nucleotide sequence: TGTGCCAGCAGCTTCGACGAAGGAGGGGATGCTAACTATGGCTACACCTTC.

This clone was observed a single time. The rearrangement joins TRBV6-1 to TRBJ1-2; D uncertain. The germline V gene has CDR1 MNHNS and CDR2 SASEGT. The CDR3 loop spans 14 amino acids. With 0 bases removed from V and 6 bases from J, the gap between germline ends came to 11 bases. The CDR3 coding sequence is TGTGCCAGCAGTGAAGCCAGGATCAGTAATGGCTACACCTTC. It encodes CASSEARISNGYTF.

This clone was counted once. CDR3 residues: CASSIARTAISLNQPQHF. CDR3 sequence (DNA): TGTGCCAGCAGCATCGCCCGGACGGCTATTTCTCTCAATCAGCCCCAGCATTTT. V usage is TRBV9 and J usage is TRBJ1-5; D gene unclear. This CDR3 has 18 amino acids. V was shortened by 4 bases and J by 3 bases, with 23 bases between the two germline ends. Germline V gene data show CDR1 as SGDLS and CDR2 as YYNGEE.

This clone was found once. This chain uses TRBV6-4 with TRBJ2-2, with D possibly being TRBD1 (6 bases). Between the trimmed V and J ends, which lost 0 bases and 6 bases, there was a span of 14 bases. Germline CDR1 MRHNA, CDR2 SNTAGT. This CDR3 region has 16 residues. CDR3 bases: TGTGCCAGCAGTGACTCGGAAAACAGGGAAGCCGGGGAGCTGTTTTTT. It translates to CASSDSENREAGELFF.

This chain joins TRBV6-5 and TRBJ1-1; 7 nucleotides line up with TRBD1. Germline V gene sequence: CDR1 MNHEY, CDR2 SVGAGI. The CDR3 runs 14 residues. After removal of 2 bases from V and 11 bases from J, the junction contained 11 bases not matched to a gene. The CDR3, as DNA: TGTGCCAGCAGTTACAAGGTCACAGGGGATGGGGCTTTCTTT. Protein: CASSYKVTGDGAFF.

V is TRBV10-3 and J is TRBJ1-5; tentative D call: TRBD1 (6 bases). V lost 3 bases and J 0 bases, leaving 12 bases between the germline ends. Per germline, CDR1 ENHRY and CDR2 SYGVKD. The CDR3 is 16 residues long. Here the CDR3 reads CAISDRGGLSNQPQHF. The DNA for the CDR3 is TGTGCCATCAGTGATAGGGGGGGGCTTAGCAATCAGCCCCAGCATTTT.

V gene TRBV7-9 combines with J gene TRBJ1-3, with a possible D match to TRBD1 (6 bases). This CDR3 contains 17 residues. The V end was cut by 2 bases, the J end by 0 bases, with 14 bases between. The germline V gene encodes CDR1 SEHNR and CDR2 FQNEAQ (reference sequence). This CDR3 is CASSLWLDSVSGNTIYF. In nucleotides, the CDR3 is TGTGCCAGCAGCTTATGGTTGGACAGCGTCTCTGGAAACACCATATATTTT.

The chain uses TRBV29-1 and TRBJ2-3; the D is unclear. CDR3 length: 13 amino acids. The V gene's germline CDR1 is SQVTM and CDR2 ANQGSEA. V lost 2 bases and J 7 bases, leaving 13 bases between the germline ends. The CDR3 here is CSVEPDPDNTQYF. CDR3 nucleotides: TGCAGCGTTGAACCGGACCCGGATAATACGCAGTATTTT.

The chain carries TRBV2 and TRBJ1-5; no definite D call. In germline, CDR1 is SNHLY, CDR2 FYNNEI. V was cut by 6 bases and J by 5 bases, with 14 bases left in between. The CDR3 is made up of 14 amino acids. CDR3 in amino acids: CASRRATEYQPQHF. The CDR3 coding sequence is TGTGCCAGCAGACGAGCCACCGAATATCAGCCCCAGCATTTT.

CDR3 sequence: CASSPGGTGSAYNEQFF. The CDR3 nucleotides are TGTGCCAGCAGTCCCGGGGGGACAGGGAGCGCTTACAATGAGCAGTTCTTC. The V and J genes are TRBV27 and TRBJ2-1, with 9 bases identical to TRBD1. The V segment lost 5 bases and the J segment 4 bases; nucleotides outside the gene matches: 12. The CDR3 runs 17 residues. CDR1 is MNHEY and CDR2 is SMNVEV in the germline V gene (reference sequence).

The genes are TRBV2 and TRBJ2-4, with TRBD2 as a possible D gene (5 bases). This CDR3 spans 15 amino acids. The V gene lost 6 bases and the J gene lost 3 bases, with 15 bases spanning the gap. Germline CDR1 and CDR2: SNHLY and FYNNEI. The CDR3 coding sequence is TGTGCCAGCAGAAGAGATGCACTAGTCAAAAACATTCAGTACTTC. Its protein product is CASRRDALVKNIQYF.

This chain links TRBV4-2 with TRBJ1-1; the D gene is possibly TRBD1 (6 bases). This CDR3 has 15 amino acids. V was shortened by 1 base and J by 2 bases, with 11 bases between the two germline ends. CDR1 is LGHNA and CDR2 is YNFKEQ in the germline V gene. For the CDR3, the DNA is TGTGCCAGCAGCCAAGGTGACAGGACCAACACTGAAGCTTTCTTT. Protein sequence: CASSQGDRTNTEAFF.

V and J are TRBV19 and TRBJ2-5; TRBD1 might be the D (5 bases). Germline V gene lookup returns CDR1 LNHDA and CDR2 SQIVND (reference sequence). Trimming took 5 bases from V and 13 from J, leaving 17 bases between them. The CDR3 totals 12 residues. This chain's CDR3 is CASSFFDGAPYF. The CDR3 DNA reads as TGTGCCAGTAGTTTTTTCGATGGGGCCCCGTACTTC.

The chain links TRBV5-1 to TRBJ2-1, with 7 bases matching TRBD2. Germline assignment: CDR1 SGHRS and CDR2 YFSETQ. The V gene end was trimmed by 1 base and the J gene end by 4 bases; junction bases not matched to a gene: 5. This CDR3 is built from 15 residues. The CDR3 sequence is CASSLSGESYNEQFF. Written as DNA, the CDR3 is TGCGCCAGCAGCTTGAGCGGGGAGTCATACAATGAGCAGTTCTTC.

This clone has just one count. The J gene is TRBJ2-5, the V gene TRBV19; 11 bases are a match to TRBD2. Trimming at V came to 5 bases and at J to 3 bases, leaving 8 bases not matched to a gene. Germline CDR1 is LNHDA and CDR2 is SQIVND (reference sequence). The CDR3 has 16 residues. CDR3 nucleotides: TGTGCCAGTAGTGCAATACTAGCGGGGGACGAAGAGACCCAGTACTTC. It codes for CASSAILAGDEETQYF.

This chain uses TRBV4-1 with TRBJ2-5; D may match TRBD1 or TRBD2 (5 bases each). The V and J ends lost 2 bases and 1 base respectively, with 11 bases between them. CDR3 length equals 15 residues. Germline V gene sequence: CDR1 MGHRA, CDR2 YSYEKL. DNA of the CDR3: TGCGCCAGCAGCCAATACTCCGGGACCCAAGAGACCCAGTACTTC. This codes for CASSQYSGTQETQYF.

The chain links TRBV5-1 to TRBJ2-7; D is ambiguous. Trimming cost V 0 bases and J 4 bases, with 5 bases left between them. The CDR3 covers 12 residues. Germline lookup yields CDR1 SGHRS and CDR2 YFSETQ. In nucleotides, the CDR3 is TGCGCCAGCAGCTTGGAGGGTTACGAGCAGTACTTC. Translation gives CASSLEGYEQYF.